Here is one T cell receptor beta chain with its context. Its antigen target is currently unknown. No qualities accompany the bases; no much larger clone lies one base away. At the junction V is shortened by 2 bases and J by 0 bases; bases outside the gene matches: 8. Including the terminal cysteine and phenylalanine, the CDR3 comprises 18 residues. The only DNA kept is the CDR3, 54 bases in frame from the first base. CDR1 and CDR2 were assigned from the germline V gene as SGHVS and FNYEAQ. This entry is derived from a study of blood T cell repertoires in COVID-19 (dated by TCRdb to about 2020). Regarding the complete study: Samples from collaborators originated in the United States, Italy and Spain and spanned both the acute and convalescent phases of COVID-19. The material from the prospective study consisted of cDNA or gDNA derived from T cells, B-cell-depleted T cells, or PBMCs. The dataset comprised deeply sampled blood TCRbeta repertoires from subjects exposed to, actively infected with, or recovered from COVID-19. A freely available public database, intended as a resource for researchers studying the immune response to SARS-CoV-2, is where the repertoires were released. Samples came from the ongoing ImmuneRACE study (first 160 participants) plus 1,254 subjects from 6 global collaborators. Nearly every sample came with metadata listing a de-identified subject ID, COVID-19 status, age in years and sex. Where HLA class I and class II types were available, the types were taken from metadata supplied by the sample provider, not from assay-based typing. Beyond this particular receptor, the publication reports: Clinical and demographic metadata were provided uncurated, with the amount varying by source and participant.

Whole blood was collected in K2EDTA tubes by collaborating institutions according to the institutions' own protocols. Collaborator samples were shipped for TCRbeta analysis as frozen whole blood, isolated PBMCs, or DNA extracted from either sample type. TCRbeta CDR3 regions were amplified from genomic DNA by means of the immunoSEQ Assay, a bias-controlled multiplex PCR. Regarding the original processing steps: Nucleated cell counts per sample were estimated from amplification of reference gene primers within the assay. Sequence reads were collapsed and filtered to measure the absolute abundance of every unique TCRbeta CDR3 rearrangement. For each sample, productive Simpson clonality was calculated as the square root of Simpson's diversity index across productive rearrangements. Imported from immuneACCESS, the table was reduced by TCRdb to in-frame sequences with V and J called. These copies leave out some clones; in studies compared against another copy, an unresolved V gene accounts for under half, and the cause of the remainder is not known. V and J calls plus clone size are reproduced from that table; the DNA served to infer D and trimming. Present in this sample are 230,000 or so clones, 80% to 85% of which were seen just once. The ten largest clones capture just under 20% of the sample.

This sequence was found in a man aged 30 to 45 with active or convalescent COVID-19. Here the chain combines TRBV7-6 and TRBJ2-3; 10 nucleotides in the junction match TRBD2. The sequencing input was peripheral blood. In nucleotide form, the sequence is TGTGCCAGCAGCTTATCAGCGGGAGGGTGGACTAGCACAGATACGCAGTATTTT. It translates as CASSLSAGGWTSTDTQYF. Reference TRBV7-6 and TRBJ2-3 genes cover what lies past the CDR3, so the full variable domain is GAGVSQSPRYKVTKRGQDVALRCDPISGHVSLYWYRQALGQGPEFLTYFNYEAQQDKSGLPNDRFSAERPEGSISTLTIQRTEQRDSAMYRCASSLSAGGWTSTDTQYFGPGTRLTVL.